The entry below describes one T cell receptor beta chain. The antigen is unknown. This clone may be a read error of a much larger clone one base away. The data belong to a study of neurological immune-mediated disorders. General study points: Expanded clones shared no CDR3 amino acid sequences across subjects, suggesting private repertoires in all groups.

Trimming took off 7 bases at V and 1 base at J, with 10 bases between the two ends. Germline CDR1 and CDR2: SQVTM and ANQGSEA. CDR3 length equals 12 residues. Each CDR3 protein is one row after TCRdb ran MiXCR on the 5' RACE reads. Of about 66,000 distinct CDR3 sequences listed, around 3.9% are singletons. Sequences were obtained from PBMCs. This TCR derives from a man aged 25-40 years with multiple sclerosis. This chain links TRBV29-1 with TRBJ1-1; D gene uncertain. The CDR3 sequence is CSGGKGNTEAFF. For the CDR3, the DNA is TGCAGCGGGGGAAAGGGGAACACTGAAGCTTTCTTT.